The 25 T cell receptor beta chains given below trace back to one sample, sequenced in a study of blood T cell repertoires in COVID-19. Only in-frame clones appear in the TCRdb table, and some are missing; sequencing was by immunoSEQ multiplex PCR. The sample has 95,000 to 110,000 clones; 84% are singletons. The sample was peripheral blood. These receptors all come from a human donor in a cohort sampled during active or convalescent COVID-19.

This sequence joins TRBV5-1 and TRBJ2-1; a weak D match, TRBD1 (6 bases). Germline lookup yields CDR1 SGHRS and CDR2 YFSETQ. The CDR3 has 13 residues. The V end was cut by 4 bases, the J end by 8 bases, with 13 bases between. The DNA of the CDR3 is TGCGCCAGCAGCGTGAAGCACAGGGATGAGCAGTTCTTC. It specifies CASSVKHRDEQFF.

The V gene is TRBV6-5, the J gene TRBJ1-2; D perhaps matches TRBD1 (5 bases). The CDR3 runs 14 residues. CDR1 is MNHEY and CDR2 is SVGAGI in the germline V gene. Trimming took 4 bases from V and 2 from J, leaving 11 bases between them. The CDR3 here is CASSSRGGNYGYTF. The CDR3 DNA follows: TGTGCCAGCAGTTCCCGCGGGGGGAACTATGGCTACACCTTC.

This clone was picked up a small number of times. The sample contains more than one DNA sequence encoding this CDR3. The V and J genes are TRBV18 and TRBJ1-1; D call uncertain. The CDR3 sequence is 14 residues long. Germline V CDR1 and CDR2: KGHSH, LQKENI. Between the trimmed V and J ends, which lost 2 bases and 2 bases, there was a span of 9 bases. The CDR3 DNA is TGTGCCAGCTCACCAGTAGAGGGTAACACTGAAGCTTTCTTT. Protein product: CASSPVEGNTEAFF.

The J gene is TRBJ2-1, the V gene TRBV11-3; the match to TRBD2 covers 9 bases. The CDR3 consists of 19 residues. The germline V gene encodes CDR1 SGHNT and CDR2 YENEEA. The V and J ends lost 1 base and 7 bases, in that order; junction bases with no gene match: 17. CDR3 in DNA: TGTGCCAGCAGCTTAGGGTACGGAGGGGGACTAGCCCCTGGGAATGAGCAGTTCTTC. This translates into CASSLGYGGGLAPGNEQFF.

The chain joins TRBV4-3 to TRBJ1-2; D not certain. CDR1 LGHNA and CDR2 YSLEER come from the germline V gene. The CDR3 covers 15 residues. V lost 0 bases, J lost 3 bases, and 11 bases lay in between. The CDR3 coding sequence is TGCGCCAGCAGCCAAGAGGGAGGGTTTGACTATGGCTACACCTTC. Translating it yields CASSQEGGFDYGYTF.

This CDR3 reads CASSPKTGVSTDTQYF. For the CDR3, the DNA is TGTGCCAGCAGCCCGAAGACAGGAGTTAGCACAGATACGCAGTATTTT. V gene TRBV5-4 combines with J gene TRBJ2-3; weak D call: TRBD1 (6 bases). Germline CDR1 is SGHNT and CDR2 is YYREEE (reference sequence). The CDR3 is 16 residues long. V was cut by 4 bases and J by 0 bases, with 15 bases left in between.

V and J are TRBV24-1 and TRBJ2-6, with 7 bases that match TRBD2. The CDR3 length is 20 residues. The V and J ends lost 4 bases and 2 bases, in that order; junction bases with no gene match: 16. Germline V gives CDR1 KGHDR, CDR2 SFDVKD. CDR3 coding DNA: TGTGCCACCAGTGACGCCCCAAGCGCAGGGAGGGGTACTGGGGCCAACGTCCTGACTTTC. It is translated as CATSDAPSAGRGTGANVLTF.

This rearrangement joins TRBV5-4 to TRBJ1-2; 8 nucleotides match TRBD1. The germline V gene encodes CDR1 SGHNT and CDR2 YYREEE (reference sequence). The J segment lost 4 bases and the V segment lost 7 bases, leaving 6 bases of the junction unmatched. The CDR3 spans 13 residues. The CDR3 region has the DNA TGTGCCAGCGTCGGACAGGGCTCCTATGGCTACACCTTC. Amino acid sequence: CASVGQGSYGYTF.

This clone turned up a few times. The chain uses TRBV11-2 and TRBJ1-2; D possibly corresponds to TRBD1 (6 bases). The CDR3 is made up of 18 amino acids. V lost 3 bases and J 4 bases, leaving 24 bases between the germline ends. CDR1 and CDR2 from the germline V gene are SGHAT and FQNNGV. CDR3 protein: CASSFPFGGRRDGYGYTF. CDR3 sequence (DNA): TGTGCCAGCAGCTTCCCCTTCGGGGGGCGACGGGATGGCTATGGCTACACCTTC.

This CDR3 is CASRRVAAQPQHF. The CDR3 DNA reads as TGTGCCAGCAGGAGGGTTGCGGCTCAGCCCCAGCATTTT. V usage is TRBV6-5 and J usage is TRBJ1-5; D call uncertain. V was cut by 6 bases and J by 6 bases, with 12 bases left in between. Germline V lookup: CDR1 MNHEY, CDR2 SVGAGI. This CDR3 region has 13 residues.

The V and J genes are TRBV5-8 and TRBJ2-3; weak D call: TRBD1 (6 bases). CDR3 length equals 17 residues. Trimming took off 7 bases at V and 2 bases at J, with 23 bases between the two ends. CDR1 and CDR2 from the germline V gene are SGHTS and YDEGEE. The CDR3 loop is CASPNPPGQLYTDTQYF. DNA of the CDR3: TGTGCCAGCCCAAACCCACCGGGACAACTATACACAGATACGCAGTATTTT.

The V and J genes are TRBV4-2 and TRBJ1-4; maybe TRBD1 (5 bases). Germline CDR1 LGHNA, CDR2 YNFKEQ. Trimming removed 5 bases at V and 4 bases at J, with 23 bases between. The CDR3 has 18 amino acids. The chain's CDR3 is CASSVVGAARGGNEKLFF. CDR3 coding DNA: TGTGCCAGCAGCGTAGTCGGGGCAGCCCGGGGGGGTAATGAAAAACTGTTTTTT.

The V and J genes are TRBV19 and TRBJ2-1, with TRBD2 matching 13 bases. This CDR3 has 22 amino acids. Trimming cost V 5 bases and J 5 bases; bases outside gene matches: 24. Looked up from germline, CDR1 is LNHDA and CDR2 is SQIVND (reference sequence). The DNA of the CDR3 is TGTGCCAGTAGTCCCTACGGACCGCCGATTGTGGGGACTAGCGGGGTGAACAATGAGCAGTTCTTC. This gives the protein CASSPYGPPIVGTSGVNNEQFF.

The genes are TRBV29-1 and TRBJ1-2; TRBD1 matches 11 bases. Germline assignment: CDR1 SQVTM and CDR2 ANQGSEA. The CDR3 runs to 14 residues. The ends lost 6 bases at V and 4 bases at J; junction bases unmatched: 7. As DNA, the CDR3 is TGCAGCGTCCTCCGGGACAGGGGGGTCTATGGCTACACCTTC. This encodes CSVLRDRGVYGYTF.

The genes are TRBV30 and TRBJ2-2, with a possible D match to TRBD1 (5 bases). Germline loops: CDR1 GTSNPN, CDR2 SVGIG (reference sequence). The germline V and J ends were trimmed by 2 bases and 6 bases, with 10 bases remaining between them. CDR3 size: 13 residues. CDR3 protein: CAWSWGAPGELFF. CDR3 DNA: TGTGCCTGGAGTTGGGGCGCTCCCGGGGAGCTGTTTTTT.

This chain joins TRBV5-4 and TRBJ2-7, with 8 positions matching TRBD1. This CDR3 is built from 13 residues. With 3 bases clipped from V and 6 bases from J, the junction kept 5 bases outside the gene matches. Per germline, CDR1 SGHNT and CDR2 YYREEE (reference sequence). The CDR3 nucleotides are TGTGCCAGCAGCTCCCCCGACAGGGGCGAGCAGTACTTC. As protein: CASSSPDRGEQYF.

The chain links TRBV4-2 to TRBJ2-5; the D gene is possibly TRBD2 (6 bases). The CDR3 contains 16 residues. Trimming took off 2 bases at V and 0 bases at J, with 13 bases between the two ends. Germline V CDR1 and CDR2: LGHNA, YNFKEQ. The CDR3 DNA follows: TGTGCCAGCAGCCAATCGGCTAGCGCAAACCAAGAGACCCAGTACTTC. Protein sequence: CASSQSASANQETQYF.

This chain uses TRBV7-6 with TRBJ2-2; TRBD2 matches 7 bases. The CDR3 spans 14 residues. Losses at the gene ends were 5 bases for V and 3 bases for J; bases not matched to a gene: 3. The germline CDR1 and CDR2 sequences are SGHVS and FNYEAQ. The CDR3 reads CASSPGLYTGELFF. In nucleotides, the CDR3 is TGTGCCAGCAGCCCGGGACTATACACCGGGGAGCTGTTTTTT.

The rearrangement links TRBV2 to TRBJ2-1; 14 positions agree with TRBD2. Trimming cost V 5 bases and J 7 bases; bases outside gene matches: 10. The CDR3 length is 17 residues. The germline V gene encodes CDR1 SNHLY and CDR2 FYNNEI. The CDR3: CASSPLGLAGGYNEQFF. Here the CDR3 DNA reads TGTGCCAGCAGTCCTCTCGGACTAGCGGGGGGCTATAATGAGCAGTTCTTC. The full variable domain, with the rest looked up from reference TRBV2 and TRBJ2-1, is EPEVTQTPSHQVTQMGQEVILRCVPISNHLYFYWYRQILGQKVEFLVSFYNNEISEKSEIFDDQFSVERPDGSNFTLKIRSTKLEDSAMYFCASSPLGLAGGYNEQFFGPGTRLTVL.

This chain joins TRBV18 and TRBJ2-7, with D perhaps TRBD1 (5 bases). Trimming took 1 base from V and 5 from J, leaving 6 bases between them. CDR1 and CDR2 (germline): KGHSH, LQKENI. This CDR3 contains 12 residues. For the CDR3, the DNA is TGTGCCAGCTCACCACAGGGGAACGAGCAGTACTTC. Its translation is CASSPQGNEQYF.

This chain connects TRBV19 to TRBJ1-5; D is unclear. The CDR3 runs 16 residues. Looked up from germline, CDR1 is LNHDA and CDR2 is SQIVND (reference sequence). Trimming removed 3 bases at V and 6 bases at J, with 18 bases between. The CDR3 region is CASSMRKDREGQPQHF. CDR3 in DNA: TGTGCCAGTAGTATGCGTAAGGACCGGGAGGGTCAGCCCCAGCATTTT.

The table lists this clone with a count of one. The gene calls are TRBV18 and TRBJ1-3; no definite D call. V was cut by 6 bases and J by 9 bases, with 18 bases left in between. The CDR3 has 14 amino acids. CDR1 is KGHSH and CDR2 is LQKENI in the germline V gene. The CDR3 DNA sequence: TGTGCCAGCTCCCTAGAAAGGCGGCTAGCCACCATATATTTT. Its translation is CASSLERRLATIYF.

The chain carries TRBV28 and TRBJ1-2; 7 nucleotides align to TRBD1. The V segment lost 4 bases and the J segment 4 bases; nucleotides outside the gene matches: 12. Germline V gives CDR1 MDHEN, CDR2 SYDVKM. CDR3 length: 16 residues. The CDR3 nucleotides are TGTGCCAGCAGTTCGGGGTCGTCAGGGGGATTCTATGGCTACACCTTC. This codes for CASSSGSSGGFYGYTF.

The V gene is TRBV3-1 (or the pseudogene TRBV3-2), the J gene TRBJ1-1, with TRBD1 matching over 8 bases. The CDR3 is 14 residues long. Germline V lookup: CDR1 LGHDT, CDR2 YNNKEL (reference sequence). V gave up 6 bases and J gave up 1 base; unmatched junction bases: 4. DNA for the CDR3: TGTGCCAGCAGTCTAACAGGGGGGAACACTGAAGCTTTCTTT. It yields the protein CASSLTGGNTEAFF.

In this sample, this clone turned up a few times. V is TRBV5-1 and J is TRBJ2-3; 8 bases match TRBD2. CDR3 length equals 16 residues. CDR1 and CDR2 from the germline V gene are SGHRS and YFSETQ. With 3 bases clipped from V and 2 bases from J, the junction kept 8 bases outside the gene matches. Here the CDR3 reads CASSSGGQSDTDTQYF. The CDR3, as DNA: TGCGCCAGCAGCTCGGGAGGGCAGTCGGACACAGATACGCAGTATTTT.